What follows are 23 T cell receptor beta chains derived from one specimen sequenced in a study of T cell clonality in common variable immunodeficiency. Notes on the study in general: Common variable immunodeficiency TCR beta sequences reportedly had fewer deletions and N-nucleotide insertions.

The protocol was immunoSEQ multiplex PCR, while the TCRdb copy is restricted to in-frame clones and leaves out a portion. Listed here are 15,000 to 20,000 clones without any singletons, the top ten holding around 6.3%. Their antigens are not known. Material: peripheral blood mononuclear cells. The receptors were sampled from a human donor with common variable immunodeficiency.

This clone was detected ten times or more. With the read ending 3 residues before the CDR3 end, the germline J gene is used to fill in that end. This chain links TRBV13 with TRBJ1-1; no clear D gene. The CDR3 sequence is 12 residues long. Germline CDR1 PRHDT, CDR2 FYEKMQ (reference sequence). Trimming stripped 4 bases from V and 4 bases from J, with 7 bases between. The CDR3 sequence: CASSSGGTEAFF. CDR3 DNA (partial): TGTGCCAGCAGCTCCGGCGGCACTGAA.

This clone has at least ten counts. CDR3: CASSLMGGVGYEQYF. The CDR3 bases that were read are TGTGCCAGCAGCTTAATGGGCGGGGTAGGTTACGAG. V and J are TRBV11-2 and TRBJ2-7; maybe TRBD2 (6 bases). Coverage ceases 3 residues before the CDR3 finishes, and the germline J gene fills in the end. This CDR3 has 15 residues. V was cut by 2 bases and J by 4 bases, with 15 bases left in between. Germline assignment: CDR1 SGHAT and CDR2 FQNNGV.

This clone was picked up many times. The read ends 3 residues shy of where the CDR3 ends; the end is completed using the germline J gene. The chain is built from TRBV29-1 and TRBJ2-1; 9 positions agree with TRBD2. The germline V gene encodes CDR1 SQVTM and CDR2 ANQGSEA. The V and J ends lost 7 bases and 8 bases, in that order; junction bases with no gene match: 15. This CDR3 has 15 residues. This CDR3 reads CSAKGGREGLYEQFF. The sequenced part of the CDR3 DNA is TGCAGCGCAAAAGGCGGGCGGGAGGGCCTATATGAG.

This clone was observed at least ten times. The missing CDR3 end, 3 residues past where the read stops, is filled in from the germline J gene. The chain uses TRBV20-1 and TRBJ2-1; 11 bases match TRBD2. This CDR3 contains 17 residues. CDR1 is DFQATT and CDR2 is SNEGSKA in the germline V gene (reference sequence). With V trimmed by 2 bases and J by 7 bases, 13 bases remained unmatched. CDR3 DNA (partial): TGCAGTGCTAGATTCCCCCCGACTAGCGGGACCCTGAATGAG. This encodes CSARFPPTSGTLNE. The full CDR3 protein reads CSARFPPTSGTLNEQFF.

The sample holds many counts of this clone. Read sequence stops 3 residues before the CDR3 end, and the germline J gene provides the missing end. The V and J genes are TRBV5-1 and TRBJ2-1; TRBD2 aligns across 10 bases. The germline V gene encodes CDR1 SGHRS and CDR2 YFSETQ. CDR3 length: 15 residues. Losses at the gene ends were 0 bases for V and 7 bases for J; bases not matched to a gene: 4. The CDR3 region is CASSLVASGGNEQFF. The DNA read from the CDR3 is TGCGCCAGCAGCTTGGTGGCTAGCGGGGGTAATGAG.

This clone was picked up a small number of times. The sequenced part of the CDR3 DNA is TGCGCCAGCAGCTTGACAGGGGGCGGCAATCAGCCC. Translating gives CASSLTGGGNQP. The whole CDR3 reads CASSLTGGGNQPQHF. The V gene is TRBV5-1, the J gene TRBJ1-5; TRBD1 aligns across 9 bases. The CDR3 end falls 3 residues outside the read, so it is completed with the germline J gene. The V and J ends lost 1 base and 2 bases, in that order; junction bases with no gene match: 1. The CDR3 contains 15 residues. CDR1 is SGHRS, CDR2 YFSETQ, per germline.

Worth noting for this clone: The sequenced fragment ends 3 residues before the CDR3 boundary, so the rest is inferred from the germline J gene. The V call is TRBV7-9, the J call TRBJ1-1; D is undetermined. Per germline, CDR1 SEHNR and CDR2 FQNEAQ (reference sequence). The V gene lost 5 bases and the J gene lost 3 bases, with 13 bases spanning the gap. The CDR3 contains 14 residues. CDR3 DNA, as far as it was read: TGTGCCAGCAGCCGAGACGATCGGGACACTGAA. Translating gives CASSRDDRDTE. The complete CDR3 reads CASSRDDRDTEAFF.

To note about this clone: The read terminates 3 residues ahead of where the CDR3 ends, so the germline J gene completes it. This chain joins TRBV6-1 and TRBJ2-7; D possibly corresponds to TRBD1 (6 bases). The V gene's germline CDR1 is MNHNS and CDR2 SASEGT. This CDR3 has 16 residues. Trimming stripped 4 bases from V and 0 bases from J, with 16 bases between. The covered CDR3 bases are TGTGCCAGCAGTGTTCCTCCCGACAGGAGCTCCTACGAG. As protein: CASSVPPDRSSYE. The CDR3 as a whole reads CASSVPPDRSSYEQYF.

This clone was seen more than once but under ten times. The read terminates 3 residues before the CDR3 end, so the remaining end is supplied by the germline J gene. J is TRBJ2-5 and V is TRBV5-1; 10 bases map to TRBD2. Per germline, CDR1 SGHRS and CDR2 YFSETQ. This CDR3 region has 18 residues. J gave up 1 base and V 0 bases, and 9 bases lay outside the gene matches. The sequenced part of the CDR3 DNA is TGCGCCAGCAGCTTGGCTCTAGCGGGGGTTGAGACCCAAGAGACC. The encoded protein is CASSLALAGVETQET. The full CDR3 reads CASSLALAGVETQETQYF. The full variable domain, its missing parts supplied by reference TRBV5-1 and TRBJ2-5, is KAGVTQTPRYLIKTRGQQVTLSCSPISGHRSVSWYQQTPGQGLQFLFEYFSETQRNKGNFPGRFSGRQFSNSRSEMNVSTLELGDSALYLCASSLALAGVETQETQYFGPGTRLLVL.

This clone appeared a few times. Coverage ceases 3 residues before the CDR3 finishes, and the germline J gene fills in the end. This sequence joins TRBV6-2 or TRBV6-3 and TRBJ2-5, with 10 bases matching TRBD2. The CDR3 is 14 amino acids. With V trimmed by 6 bases and J by 7 bases, 8 bases remained unmatched. Germline V gene lookup returns CDR1 MNHEY and CDR2 SVGEGT. The CDR3 DNA, read in part, is TGTGCCAGCAGCGAACTAGCGGGGTTGGGGACC. It specifies CASSELAGLGT. The complete CDR3 protein is CASSELAGLGTQYF.

This clone was found many times. The read ends 3 residues early relative to the CDR3; the germline J gene fills the gap. The chain employs TRBV7-7 and TRBJ2-2; 9 bases align to TRBD2. Germline V gene data show CDR1 as SSHAT and CDR2 as FNYEAQ (reference sequence). V dropped 5 bases and J dropped 6; count of bases not matched to a gene: 7. The CDR3 sequence is 15 residues long. The CDR3 bases that were read are TGTGCCAGCAGCGTAAGACTAGCGGACGCCGGGGAG. This sequence encodes CASSVRLADAGE. The CDR3 reads in full as CASSVRLADAGELFF.

A remark on this clone: The read halts 3 residues ahead of the CDR3 end, with the missing end drawn from the germline J gene. The chain carries TRBV5-1 and TRBJ2-1; 10 bases align to TRBD1. V trimming: 5 bases; J trimming: 4 bases; junction bases outside the gene matches: 3. CDR3 length: 14 residues. Germline CDR1 and CDR2: SGHRS and YFSETQ. CDR3 bases read: TGCGCCAGCAGAGGGACAGGGGAGTACAATGAG. Translation gives CASRGTGEYNE. The whole CDR3 sequence is CASRGTGEYNEQFF. Combining the CDR3 with reference TRBV5-1 and TRBJ2-1 gives the whole variable domain KAGVTQTPRYLIKTRGQQVTLSCSPISGHRSVSWYQQTPGQGLQFLFEYFSETQRNKGNFPGRFSGRQFSNSRSEMNVSTLELGDSALYLCASRGTGEYNEQFFGPGTRLTVL.

As concerns this clone: With the read ending 3 residues before the CDR3 end, the germline J gene is used to fill in that end. The rearrangement links TRBV5-1 to TRBJ2-1, with 13 positions matching TRBD2. The CDR3 consists of 16 residues. Germline CDR1 SGHRS, CDR2 YFSETQ. V lost 3 bases and J lost 5; bases outside the gene matches: 5. Partial CDR3 DNA: TGCGCCAGCAGCTGGGTCGGGACTAGCGGGAACAATGAG. Translated, it gives CASSWVGTSGNNE. The whole CDR3 region reads CASSWVGTSGNNEQFF.

In its sample, this clone ranks as medium-sized. The read terminates 3 residues before the CDR3 end, so the remaining end is supplied by the germline J gene. The chain links TRBV20-1 to TRBJ1-6, with 7 bases that match TRBD1. This CDR3 has 14 residues. The J segment lost 6 bases and the V segment lost 5 bases, leaving 7 bases of the junction unmatched. Looked up from germline, CDR1 is DFQATT and CDR2 is SNEGSKA (reference sequence). The sequenced CDR3 bases are TGCAGTGCTGGAAAGACAGGGCTTAATTCACCC. It translates to CSAGKTGLNSP. The entire CDR3 reads CSAGKTGLNSPLHF.

With respect to this clone: The read ends 3 residues early relative to the CDR3; the germline J gene fills the gap. V and J are TRBV19 and TRBJ2-7, with 10 bases that match TRBD2. From germline, CDR1 is LNHDA and CDR2 SQIVND (reference sequence). The CDR3 totals 15 residues. The J segment lost 4 bases and the V segment lost 5 bases, leaving 8 bases of the junction unmatched. CDR3 DNA (partial): TGTGCCAGTAGTGTCGTAGCGGGAGGAGGATACGAG. Protein product: CASSVVAGGGYE. The entire CDR3 protein reads CASSVVAGGGYEQYF.

With respect to this clone: The read terminates 3 residues before the CDR3 end, so the remaining end is supplied by the germline J gene. The chain joins TRBV30 to TRBJ2-7; D is uncertain. V dropped 0 bases and J dropped 3 bases, with 6 bases sitting between them. Germline V gene data show CDR1 as GTSNPN and CDR2 as SVGIG (reference sequence). The CDR3 sequence is 12 residues long. CDR3 sequence reads: CAWSVGLYEQYF. Incomplete CDR3 DNA: TGTGCCTGGAGTGTCGGTCTCTACGAG. Together with reference TRBV30 and TRBJ2-7, the CDR3 gives the full variable domain: SQTIHQWPATLVQPVGSPLSLECTVEGTSNPNLYWYRQAAGRGLQLLFYSVGIGQISSEVPQNLSASRPQDRQFILSSKKLLLSDSGFYLCAWSVGLYEQYFGPGTRLTVT.

This clone was seen only a few times. The missing CDR3 end, 3 residues past where the read stops, is filled in from the germline J gene. The genes are TRBV6-1 and TRBJ1-1, with D tentatively TRBD1 (6 bases). CDR1 and CDR2 (germline): MNHNS, SASEGT. Trimming removed 2 bases from V and 6 bases from J, with 19 bases in between. The CDR3 has 16 residues. CDR3 bases read: TGTGCCAGCAGTGAAATCCTAACAGGGAGAAACCCTGAA. Translation gives CASSEILTGRNPE. The CDR3 reads in full as CASSEILTGRNPEAFF.

As concerns this clone: Read data end 3 residues before the CDR3 end; the end is taken from the germline J gene. This chain uses TRBV2 with TRBJ2-7, with D possibly matching TRBD1 (6 bases). Germline V gene data show CDR1 as SNHLY and CDR2 as FYNNEI. V was trimmed by 5 bases and J by 0 bases, leaving 14 bases between them. CDR3 length equals 15 residues. CDR3 loop: CASSPLQGFSYEQYF. The part of the CDR3 DNA that was read is TGTGCCAGCAGTCCTTTACAGGGTTTCTCCTACGAG. Based on the CDR3 plus reference TRBV2 and TRBJ2-7, the full variable domain is EPEVTQTPSHQVTQMGQEVILRCVPISNHLYFYWYRQILGQKVEFLVSFYNNEISEKSEIFDDQFSVERPDGSNFTLKIRSTKLEDSAMYFCASSPLQGFSYEQYFGPGTRLTVT.

Note on this clone: The CDR3 goes on 3 residues after the read ends, and that part is filled in from the germline J gene. This chain uses TRBV5-6 with TRBJ2-5; TRBD2 might be the D (6 bases). Germline V gene data show CDR1 as SGHDT and CDR2 as YYEEEE. V was cut by 4 bases and J by 6 bases, with 7 bases left in between. The CDR3 contains 11 residues. Here the CDR3 reads CASSRGKTQYF. The sequenced CDR3 bases are TGTGCCAGCAGCCGCGGGAAGACC.

By frequency in the sample, this clone is medium-sized. The CDR3 end is not reached by the read, which stops 3 residues before it; the germline J gene fills it in. The rearrangement uses TRBV2 and TRBJ2-7; 9 nucleotides line up with TRBD1. Per germline, CDR1 SNHLY and CDR2 FYNNEI. The junction had 5 bases not matched to a gene; V was cut back by 6 bases and J by 2 bases. The CDR3 totals 14 residues. The CDR3 sequence: CASSDRGNPYEQYF. Partial CDR3 DNA: TGTGCCAGCAGCGACAGGGGGAATCCCTACGAG. Combining the CDR3 with reference TRBV2 and TRBJ2-7 gives the whole variable domain EPEVTQTPSHQVTQMGQEVILRCVPISNHLYFYWYRQILGQKVEFLVSFYNNEISEKSEIFDDQFSVERPDGSNFTLKIRSTKLEDSAMYFCASSDRGNPYEQYFGPGTRLTVT.

In this sample, this clone turned up many times. Read coverage stops 3 residues before the CDR3 terminus; the germline J gene supplies the remainder. The chain combines TRBV29-1 with TRBJ1-1, with D unresolved. This CDR3 contains 12 residues. V lost 6 bases and J 1 base, leaving 9 bases between the germline ends. The germline V gene encodes CDR1 SQVTM and CDR2 ANQGSEA. The CDR3: CSVVAGNTEAFF. The part of the CDR3 DNA that was read is TGCAGCGTGGTGGCGGGGAACACTGAA.

On this clone: Sequencing ends 3 residues short of the CDR3 end; the germline J gene provides the rest. The rearrangement uses TRBV2 and TRBJ2-7; the D gene is possibly TRBD1 (6 bases). The CDR3 contains 14 residues. CDR1 is SNHLY, CDR2 FYNNEI, per germline. Trimming stripped 3 bases from V and 2 bases from J, with 11 bases between. The DNA read from the CDR3 is TGTGCCAGCAGTGACCAGGGGCTCCCCTACGAG. Protein sequence: CASSDQGLPYE. The complete CDR3 protein is CASSDQGLPYEQYF.

This clone was seen at least ten times. The read finishes 3 residues shy of the CDR3 end, and the germline J gene is used to complete it. The V call is TRBV20-1, the J call TRBJ2-7; 7 bases agree with TRBD1. V lost 3 bases, J lost 5 bases, and 10 bases stayed unmatched. The CDR3 extends over 14 amino acids. CDR1 is DFQATT and CDR2 is SNEGSKA in the germline V gene (reference sequence). Partial CDR3 DNA: TGCAGTGCTAGGACCGGGGCAGGGGGTAACGAG. It translates to CSARTGAGGNE. The full CDR3 protein reads CSARTGAGGNEQYF.